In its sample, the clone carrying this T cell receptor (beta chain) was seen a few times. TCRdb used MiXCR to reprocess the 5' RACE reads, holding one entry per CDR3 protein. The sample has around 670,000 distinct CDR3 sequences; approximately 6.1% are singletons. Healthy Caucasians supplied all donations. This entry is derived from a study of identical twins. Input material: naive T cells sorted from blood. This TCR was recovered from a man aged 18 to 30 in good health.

In nucleotides, the CDR3 is TGTGCCAGCAGTCCGATCCTTACCGTAAGCAATCAGCCCCAGCATTTT. Translated, it gives CASSPILTVSNQPQHF. The chain employs TRBV12-3 or TRBV12-4 and TRBJ1-5; no firm D call. The CDR3 covers 16 residues. V was clipped by 5 bases and J by 1 base, with 15 bases between them.